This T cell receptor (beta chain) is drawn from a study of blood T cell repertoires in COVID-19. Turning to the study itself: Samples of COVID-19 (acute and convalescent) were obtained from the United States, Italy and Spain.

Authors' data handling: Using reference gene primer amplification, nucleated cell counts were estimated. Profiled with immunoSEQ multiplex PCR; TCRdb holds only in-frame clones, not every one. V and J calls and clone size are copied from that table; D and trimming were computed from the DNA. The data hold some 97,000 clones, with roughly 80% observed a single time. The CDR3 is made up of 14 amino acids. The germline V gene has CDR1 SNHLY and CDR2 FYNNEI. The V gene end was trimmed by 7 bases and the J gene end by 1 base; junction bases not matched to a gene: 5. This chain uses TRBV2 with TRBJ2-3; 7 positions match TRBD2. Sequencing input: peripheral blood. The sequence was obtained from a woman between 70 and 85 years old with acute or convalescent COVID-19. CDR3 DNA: TGTGCCAGCAATGACCTAGCGGGCACAGATACGCAGTATTTT. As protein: CASNDLAGTDTQYF.